This T cell receptor (beta chain) was observed in a study of blood T cell repertoires in COVID-19. Profiling relied on immunoSEQ multiplex PCR, and the TCRdb table lists in-frame clones only, not all of them. The sample has some 130,000 clones; 78% are singletons. The V and J ends lost 4 bases and 0 bases, in that order; junction bases with no gene match: 7. The CDR3 has 16 amino acids. CDR1 and CDR2 from the germline V gene are LGHDT and YNNKEL (reference sequence). The source material was PBMCs or T cells enriched from blood (not recorded which). The genes are TRBV3-1 (or the pseudogene TRBV3-2) and TRBJ1-1, with 8 bases identical to TRBD1. This clonotype was sampled from a woman aged 45-60 years who had recovered from COVID-19. The CDR3 loop reads CASSPGQGNMNTEAFF. CDR3 bases: TGTGCCAGCAGCCCCGGACAGGGAAACATGAACACTGAAGCTTTCTTT.